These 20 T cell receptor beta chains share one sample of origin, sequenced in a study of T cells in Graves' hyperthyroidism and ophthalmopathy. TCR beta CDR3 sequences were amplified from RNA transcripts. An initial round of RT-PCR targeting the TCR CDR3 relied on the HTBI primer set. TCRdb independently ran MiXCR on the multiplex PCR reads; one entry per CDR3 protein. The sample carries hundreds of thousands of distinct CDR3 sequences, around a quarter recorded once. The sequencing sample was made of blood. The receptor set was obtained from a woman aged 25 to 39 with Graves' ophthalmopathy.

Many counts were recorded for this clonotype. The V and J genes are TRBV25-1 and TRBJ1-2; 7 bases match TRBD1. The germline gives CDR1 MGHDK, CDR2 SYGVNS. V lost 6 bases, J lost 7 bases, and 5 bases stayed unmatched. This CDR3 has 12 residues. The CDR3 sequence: CASRTGSVGYTF. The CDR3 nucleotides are TGTGCCAGCAGGACAGGGTCCGTTGGCTACACCTTC.

CDR3 in amino acids: CASSLYRGGTEAFF. As DNA, the CDR3 is TGCGCCAGCAGCTTGTACAGGGGAGGCACTGAAGCTTTCTTT. The rearrangement uses TRBV5-1 and TRBJ1-1; 7 bases line up with TRBD1. V shed 1 base and J 4 bases; nucleotides not matched to a gene: 4. The germline V gene encodes CDR1 SGHRS and CDR2 YFSETQ. The CDR3 has 14 residues.

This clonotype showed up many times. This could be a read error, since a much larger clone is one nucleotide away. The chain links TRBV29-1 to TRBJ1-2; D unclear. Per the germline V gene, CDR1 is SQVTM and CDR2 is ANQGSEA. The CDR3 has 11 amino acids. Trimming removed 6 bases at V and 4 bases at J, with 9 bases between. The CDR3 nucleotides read TGCAGCGTCCAGACCCCCTATGGCTACACCTTC. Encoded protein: CSVQTPYGYTF.

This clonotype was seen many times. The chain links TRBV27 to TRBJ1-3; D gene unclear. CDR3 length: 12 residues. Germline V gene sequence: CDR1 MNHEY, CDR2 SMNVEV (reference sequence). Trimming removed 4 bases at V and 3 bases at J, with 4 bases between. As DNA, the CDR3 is TGTGCCAGCAGTTCGGGTGGAAACACCATATATTTT. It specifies CASSSGGNTIYF.

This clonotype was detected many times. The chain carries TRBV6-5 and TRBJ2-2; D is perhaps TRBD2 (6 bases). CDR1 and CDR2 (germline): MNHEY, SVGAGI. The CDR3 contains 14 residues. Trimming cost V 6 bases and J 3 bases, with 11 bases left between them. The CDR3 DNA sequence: TGTGCCAGCAGGGGGGGTGGGGACACCGGGGAGCTGTTTTTT. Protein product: CASRGGGDTGELFF.

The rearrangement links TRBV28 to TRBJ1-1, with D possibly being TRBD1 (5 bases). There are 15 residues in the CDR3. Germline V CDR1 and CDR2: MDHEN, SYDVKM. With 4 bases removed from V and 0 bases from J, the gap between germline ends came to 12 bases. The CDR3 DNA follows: TGTGCCAGCAGTTCCTGGGGGGGAGTGAACACTGAAGCTTTCTTT. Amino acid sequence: CASSSWGGVNTEAFF.

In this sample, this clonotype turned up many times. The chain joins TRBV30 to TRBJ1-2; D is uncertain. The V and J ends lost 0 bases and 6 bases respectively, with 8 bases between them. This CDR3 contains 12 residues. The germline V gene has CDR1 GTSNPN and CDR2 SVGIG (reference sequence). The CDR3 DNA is TGTGCCTGGAGTGTAGAGAGGAATGGCTACACCTTC. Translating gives CAWSVERNGYTF. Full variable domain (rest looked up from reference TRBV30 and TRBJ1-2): SQTIHQWPATLVQPVGSPLSLECTVEGTSNPNLYWYRQAAGRGLQLLFYSVGIGQISSEVPQNLSASRPQDRQFILSSKKLLLSDSGFYLCAWSVERNGYTFGSGTRLTVV.

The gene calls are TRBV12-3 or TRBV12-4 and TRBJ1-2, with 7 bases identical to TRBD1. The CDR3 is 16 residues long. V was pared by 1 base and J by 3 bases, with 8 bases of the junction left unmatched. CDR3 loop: CASSLGAGDRHYGYTF. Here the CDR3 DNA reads TGTGCCAGCAGTTTAGGGGCAGGGGACAGACACTATGGCTACACCTTC.

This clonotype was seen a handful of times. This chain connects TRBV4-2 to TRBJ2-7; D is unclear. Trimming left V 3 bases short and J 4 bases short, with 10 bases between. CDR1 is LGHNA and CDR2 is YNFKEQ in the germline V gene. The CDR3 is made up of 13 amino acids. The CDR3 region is CASSHATIYEQYF. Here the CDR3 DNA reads TGTGCCAGCAGCCATGCTACTATTTACGAGCAGTACTTC.

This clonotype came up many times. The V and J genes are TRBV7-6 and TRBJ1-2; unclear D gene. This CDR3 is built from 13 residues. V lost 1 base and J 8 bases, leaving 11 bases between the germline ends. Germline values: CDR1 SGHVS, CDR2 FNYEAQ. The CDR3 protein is CASSLDQAGGYTF. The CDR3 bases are TGTGCCAGCAGCTTAGACCAGGCTGGGGGCTACACCTTC.

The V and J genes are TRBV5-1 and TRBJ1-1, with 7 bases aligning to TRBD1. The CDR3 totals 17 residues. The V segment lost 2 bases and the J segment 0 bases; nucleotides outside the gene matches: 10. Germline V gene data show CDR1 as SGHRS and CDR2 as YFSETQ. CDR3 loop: CASSFTGVGAMNTEAFF. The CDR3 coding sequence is TGCGCCAGCAGCTTCACAGGGGTAGGGGCCATGAACACTGAAGCTTTCTTT.

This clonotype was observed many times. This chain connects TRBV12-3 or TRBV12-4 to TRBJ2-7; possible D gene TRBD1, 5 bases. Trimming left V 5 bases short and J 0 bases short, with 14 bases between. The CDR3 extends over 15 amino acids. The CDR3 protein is CASSIRQFSSYEQYF. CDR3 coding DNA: TGTGCCAGCAGTATCAGACAGTTTAGCTCCTACGAGCAGTACTTC.

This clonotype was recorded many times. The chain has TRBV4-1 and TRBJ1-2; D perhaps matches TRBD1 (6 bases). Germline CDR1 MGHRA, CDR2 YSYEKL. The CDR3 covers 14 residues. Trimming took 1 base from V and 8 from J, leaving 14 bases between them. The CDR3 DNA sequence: TGCGCCAGCAGCCAAGGTCTGGGGGCGGTCGGCTACACCTTC. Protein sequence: CASSQGLGAVGYTF.

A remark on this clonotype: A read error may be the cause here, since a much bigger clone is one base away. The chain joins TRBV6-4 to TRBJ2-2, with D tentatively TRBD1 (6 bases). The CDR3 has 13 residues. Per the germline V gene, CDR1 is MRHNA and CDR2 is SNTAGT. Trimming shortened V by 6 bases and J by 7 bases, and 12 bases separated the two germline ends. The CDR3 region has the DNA TGTGCCAGCAGCGACACAGGGTTCGGGGAGCTGTTTTTT. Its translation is CASSDTGFGELFF.

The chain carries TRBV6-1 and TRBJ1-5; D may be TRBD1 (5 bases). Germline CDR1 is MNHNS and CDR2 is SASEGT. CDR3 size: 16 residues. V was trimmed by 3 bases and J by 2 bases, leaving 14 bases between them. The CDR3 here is CASSDIKRGRNQPQHF. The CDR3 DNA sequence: TGTGCCAGCAGTGATATCAAGAGGGGACGCAATCAGCCCCAGCATTTT.

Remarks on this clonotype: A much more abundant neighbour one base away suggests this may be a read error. The CDR3 region is CASSLFRGGQENQYF. The CDR3 region has the DNA TGCGCCAGCAGCTTGTTTCGGGGGGGTCAAGAGAACCAGTACTTC. The V gene is TRBV5-1, the J gene TRBJ2-5; 8 positions agree with TRBD2. Germline lookup yields CDR1 SGHRS and CDR2 YFSETQ. This CDR3 contains 15 residues.

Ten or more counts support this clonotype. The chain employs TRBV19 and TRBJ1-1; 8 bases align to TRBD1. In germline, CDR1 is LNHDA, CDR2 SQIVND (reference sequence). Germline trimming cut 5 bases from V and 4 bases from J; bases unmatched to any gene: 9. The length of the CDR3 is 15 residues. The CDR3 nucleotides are TGTGCCAGTAGTGCAGACCGAACAGGGGGCACTGAAGCTTTCTTT. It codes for CASSADRTGGTEAFF.

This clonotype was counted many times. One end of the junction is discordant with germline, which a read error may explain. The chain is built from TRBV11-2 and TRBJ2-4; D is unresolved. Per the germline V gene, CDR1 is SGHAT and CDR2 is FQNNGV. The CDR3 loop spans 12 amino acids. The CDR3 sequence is CASSQARNIKYF. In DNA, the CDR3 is TGTGCCAGCAGCCAGGCCCGAAACATTAAGTACTTC. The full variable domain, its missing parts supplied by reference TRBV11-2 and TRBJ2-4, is EAGVAQSPRYKIIEKRQSVAFWCNPISGHATLYWYQQILGQGPKLLIQFQNNGVVDDSQLPKDRFSAERLKGVDSTLKIQPAKLEDSAVYLCASSQARNIKYFGAGTRLSVL.

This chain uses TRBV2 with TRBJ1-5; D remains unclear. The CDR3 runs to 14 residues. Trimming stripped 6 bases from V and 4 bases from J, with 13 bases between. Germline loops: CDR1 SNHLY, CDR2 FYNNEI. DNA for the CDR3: TGTGCCAGCAGAGGTCGGGGTCAAAATCAGCCCCAGCATTTT. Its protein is CASRGRGQNQPQHF. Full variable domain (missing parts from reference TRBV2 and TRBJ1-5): EPEVTQTPSHQVTQMGQEVILRCVPISNHLYFYWYRQILGQKVEFLVSFYNNEISEKSEIFDDQFSVERPDGSNFTLKIRSTKLEDSAMYFCASRGRGQNQPQHFGDGTRLSIL.

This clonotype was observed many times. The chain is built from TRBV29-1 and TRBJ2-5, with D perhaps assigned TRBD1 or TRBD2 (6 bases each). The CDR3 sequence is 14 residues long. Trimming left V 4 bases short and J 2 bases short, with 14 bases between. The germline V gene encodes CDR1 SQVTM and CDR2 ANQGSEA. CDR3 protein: CSVGPTGAQETQYF. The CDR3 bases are TGCAGCGTTGGACCTACGGGGGCGCAAGAGACCCAGTACTTC.